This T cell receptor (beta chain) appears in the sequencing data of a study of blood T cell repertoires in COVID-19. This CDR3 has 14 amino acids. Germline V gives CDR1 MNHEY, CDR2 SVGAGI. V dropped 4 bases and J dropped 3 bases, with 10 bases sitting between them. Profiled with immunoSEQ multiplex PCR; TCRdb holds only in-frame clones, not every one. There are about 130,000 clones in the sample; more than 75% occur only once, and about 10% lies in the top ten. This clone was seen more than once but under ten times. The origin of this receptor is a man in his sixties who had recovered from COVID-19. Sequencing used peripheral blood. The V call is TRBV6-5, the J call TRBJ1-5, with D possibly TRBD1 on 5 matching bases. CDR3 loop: CASSSSRVNQPQHF. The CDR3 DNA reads TGTGCCAGCAGTTCTTCCAGGGTCAATCAGCCCCAGCATTTT.